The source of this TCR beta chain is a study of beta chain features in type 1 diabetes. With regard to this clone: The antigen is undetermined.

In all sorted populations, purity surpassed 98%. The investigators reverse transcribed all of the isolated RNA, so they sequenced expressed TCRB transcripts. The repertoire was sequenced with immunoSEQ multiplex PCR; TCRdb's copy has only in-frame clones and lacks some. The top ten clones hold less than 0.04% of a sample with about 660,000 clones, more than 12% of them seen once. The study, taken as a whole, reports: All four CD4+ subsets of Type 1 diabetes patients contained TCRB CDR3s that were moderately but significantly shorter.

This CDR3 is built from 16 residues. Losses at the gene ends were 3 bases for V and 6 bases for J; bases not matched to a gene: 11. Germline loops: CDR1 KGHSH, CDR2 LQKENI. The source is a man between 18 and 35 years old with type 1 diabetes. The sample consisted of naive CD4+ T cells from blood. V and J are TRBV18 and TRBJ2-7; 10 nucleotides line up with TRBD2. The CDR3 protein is CASSPSAGGPSGEQYF. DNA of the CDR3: TGTGCCAGCTCACCCTCAGCGGGAGGGCCATCGGGCGAGCAGTACTTC.